This TCR beta chain was observed in a study of blood T cells in healthy people across ages. There were at least 6 micrograms of total RNA extracted from every sample. V was cut by 5 bases and J by 2 bases, with 12 bases left in between. Per germline, CDR1 SGHTA and CDR2 FQGNSA. This CDR3 is built from 14 residues. The second PCR ran about 7 to 12 cycles with a sample-barcoded 5' primer and J-beta primers. TCRdb redid the calling of the 5' RACE reads with MiXCR, one entry per CDR3 protein. The table records about 670,000 distinct CDR3 sequences, over 40% of them present only once. Material for sequencing was blood. The receptor's source is a woman aged 80 or older in good health. This chain connects TRBV7-2 to TRBJ2-5; D is possibly TRBD2 (6 bases). This chain's CDR3 is CASSRDAGQETQYF. The DNA for the CDR3 is TGTGCCAGCAGCCGAGACGCGGGGCAAGAGACCCAGTACTTC.